Below, 29 T cell receptor beta chains from the same sample are listed, as sequenced in a study of response to subunit inactivated influenza vaccine. TCRdb itself ran the RT-PCR reads through MiXCR, one entry per CDR3 protein. The table shows 700,000 to 900,000 distinct CDR3 sequences, with 21% occurring only once. The material sequenced was PBMCs from blood, taken roughly 5 days after vaccination. The receptors shown here come from a man aged 45 to 65 who received an inactivated influenza vaccine.

This clonotype was found a few times. This chain links TRBV5-4 with TRBJ2-2; TRBD1 matches 7 bases. The CDR3 totals 15 residues. The ends lost 4 bases at V and 4 bases at J; junction bases unmatched: 7. Looked up from germline, CDR1 is SGHNT and CDR2 is YYREEE (reference sequence). In DNA form, the CDR3 reads TGTGCCAGCAGCGTGGGACAGACCGTCACCGGGGAGCTGTTTTTT. As protein: CASSVGQTVTGELFF. The variable domain in full, completed from reference TRBV5-4 and TRBJ2-2, reads ETGVTQSPTHLIKTRGQQVTLRCSSQSGHNTVSWYQQALGQGPQFIFQYYREEENGRGNFPPRFSGLQFPNYSSELNVNALELDDSALYLCASSVGQTVTGELFFGEGSRLTVL.

This clonotype was counted many times. The chain joins TRBV4-2 to TRBJ1-1, with D hard to call. Germline-derived CDR1 and CDR2 are LGHNA and YNFKEQ. V was cut by 1 base and J by 4 bases, with 13 bases left in between. The CDR3 has 15 amino acids. As DNA, the CDR3 is TGTGCCAGCAGCCAAGCCACGGACCTGAGCACTGAAGCTTTCTTT. Protein sequence: CASSQATDLSTEAFF.

The chain joins TRBV4-2 to TRBJ2-7; D perhaps matches TRBD1 (6 bases). Trimming removed 4 bases at V and 4 bases at J, with 17 bases between. Germline values: CDR1 LGHNA, CDR2 YNFKEQ. CDR3 length: 15 residues. CDR3: CASSPTPRGSYEQYF. The CDR3 bases are TGTGCCAGCAGCCCTACACCCAGGGGATCTTACGAGCAGTACTTC.

The gene calls are TRBV14 and TRBJ2-5; maybe TRBD2 (5 bases). This CDR3 contains 13 residues. Trimming cost V 1 base and J 5 bases, with 8 bases left between them. From germline, CDR1 is SGHDN and CDR2 FVKESK. Written as DNA, the CDR3 is TGTGCCAGCAGCCAAGCGGGGTGGGAGACCCAGTACTTC. This encodes CASSQAGWETQYF.

This chain connects TRBV7-8 to TRBJ2-5, with 9 bases identical to TRBD1. The length of the CDR3 is 15 residues. Germline V gene lookup returns CDR1 SGHVS and CDR2 FQNEAQ. Unmatched junction bases numbered 5, after V lost 4 bases and J lost 2 bases. CDR3 sequence: CASSSQGARQETQYF. In DNA form, the CDR3 reads TGTGCCAGCAGCTCACAGGGGGCGCGGCAAGAGACCCAGTACTTC. Full variable domain (missing parts from reference TRBV7-8 and TRBJ2-5): GAGVSQSPRYKVAKRGQDVALRCDPISGHVSLFWYQQALGQGPEFLTYFQNEAQLDKSGLPSDRFFAERPEGSVSTLKIQRTQQEDSAVYLCASSSQGARQETQYFGPGTRLLVL.

This clonotype was observed a few times. The chain employs TRBV28 and TRBJ2-5; D not certain. Germline lookup yields CDR1 MDHEN and CDR2 SYDVKM. This CDR3 is 15 amino acids long. Trimming took off 1 base at V and 3 bases at J, with 12 bases between the two ends. The CDR3 loop is CASSLSTQEKETQYF. For the CDR3, the DNA is TGTGCCAGCAGTTTATCCACTCAAGAAAAAGAGACCCAGTACTTC.

The chain combines TRBV7-2 with TRBJ1-1, with D maybe TRBD1 (5 bases). Between the trimmed V and J ends, which lost 1 base and 4 bases, there was a span of 10 bases. The CDR3 covers 14 residues. The germline CDR1 and CDR2 sequences are SGHTA and FQGNSA. DNA for the CDR3: TGTGCCAGCAGCTTAGAACCGGGGGGCACTGAAGCTTTCTTT. This sequence encodes CASSLEPGGTEAFF.

This clonotype was detected many times. Mismatch with germline at one junction end may stem from a read error. This chain connects TRBV3-1 to TRBJ2-7; D is unresolved. Germline V lookup: CDR1 LGHDT, CDR2 YNNKEL (reference sequence). CDR3 length: 13 residues. The DNA for the CDR3 is TGCGCCAGCAGCCAAGTTGTGTCCTACGAGCAGTACTTC. Amino acids: CASSQVVSYEQYF.

The gene calls are TRBV5-5 and TRBJ2-7; the match to TRBD1 covers 7 bases. Germline V CDR1 and CDR2: SGHKS, YYEKEE (reference sequence). The CDR3 is 14 residues long. J was trimmed by 2 bases and V by 4 bases; bases with no gene match: 6. The CDR3 DNA reads TGTGCCAGCAGCAACGTCGGGACAGCCTACGAGCAGTACTTC. Translated: CASSNVGTAYEQYF.

A few counts support this clonotype. This chain uses TRBV11-2 with TRBJ2-2, with D hard to call. The V gene lost 4 bases and the J gene lost 4 bases, with 16 bases spanning the gap. The length of the CDR3 is 16 residues. Germline V gene sequence: CDR1 SGHAT, CDR2 FQNNGV. CDR3 sequence (DNA): TGTGCCAGCAGCTCCGTAGGGCGACTTCGCACCGGGGAGCTGTTTTTT. The encoded protein is CASSSVGRLRTGELFF.

In its sample, this clonotype was seen a few times. The chain couples TRBV28 to TRBJ1-5; weak D call: TRBD1 (5 bases). Trimming removed 5 bases at V and 3 bases at J, with 8 bases between. CDR1 is MDHEN, CDR2 SYDVKM, per germline. The CDR3 is made up of 13 amino acids. The CDR3 DNA sequence: TGTGCCAGCAGTAGACAGCCCAATCAGCCCCAGCATTTT. Translated: CASSRQPNQPQHF. The variable domain in full, with the rest retrieved from reference TRBV28 and TRBJ1-5, is DVKVTQSSRYLVKRTGEKVFLECVQDMDHENMFWYRQDPGLGLRLIYFSYDVKMKEKGDIPEGYSVSREKKERFSLILESASTNQTSMYLCASSRQPNQPQHFGDGTRLSIL.

This sequence joins TRBV18 and TRBJ2-7; D perhaps matches TRBD2 (5 bases). This CDR3 has 13 amino acids. With 1 base removed from V and 6 bases from J, the gap between germline ends came to 10 bases. Germline CDR1 reads KGHSH; CDR2 reads LQKENI. CDR3 residues: CASSPRADAEQYF. In DNA, the CDR3 is TGTGCCAGCTCACCACGAGCGGACGCCGAGCAGTACTTC.

The sample holds a few counts of this clonotype. The genes are TRBV28 and TRBJ2-7; 8 bases are a match to TRBD1. The CDR3 runs to 14 residues. The ends lost 7 bases at V and 4 bases at J; junction bases unmatched: 9. Germline V CDR1 and CDR2: MDHEN, SYDVKM. CDR3 amino acids: CASTPDRALYEQYF. The CDR3 DNA follows: TGTGCCAGCACCCCGGACAGGGCCTTATACGAGCAGTACTTC.

This clonotype was seen repeatedly, ten times or more. J is TRBJ2-7 and V is TRBV29-1; D remains unclear. V was trimmed by 3 bases and J by 0 bases, leaving 9 bases between them. There are 13 residues in the CDR3. In germline, CDR1 is SQVTM, CDR2 ANQGSEA. The CDR3 here is CSVEFSSSYEQYF. Written as DNA, the CDR3 is TGCAGCGTTGAGTTCAGCTCCTCCTACGAGCAGTACTTC.

The genes are TRBV20-1 and TRBJ2-5; no clear D gene. The CDR3 is made up of 12 amino acids. The germline gives CDR1 DFQATT, CDR2 SNEGSKA (reference sequence). Trimming cost V 5 bases and J 7 bases, with 14 bases left between them. The CDR3 region is CSARPHPGTQYF. The CDR3 nucleotides read TGCAGTGCTCGACCACACCCAGGGACCCAGTACTTC.

This clonotype has ten or more counts. This chain links TRBV13 with TRBJ2-7, with 9 bases matching TRBD2. The CDR3 is 15 amino acids. CDR1 and CDR2 (germline): PRHDT, FYEKMQ (reference sequence). J was trimmed by 3 bases and V by 0 bases; bases with no gene match: 3. CDR3 sequence reads: CASSLGTSGGYEQYF. DNA for the CDR3: TGTGCCAGCAGCTTAGGGACTAGCGGTGGCTACGAGCAGTACTTC.

This clonotype was observed a handful of times. J is TRBJ2-7 and V is TRBV4-3, with D possibly TRBD2 on 6 matching bases. CDR3 length equals 16 residues. V was cut by 1 base and J by 0 bases, with 13 bases left in between. The germline CDR1 and CDR2 sequences are LGHNA and YSLEER. CDR3 sequence reads: CASSQGTGAYSYEQYF. CDR3 nucleotide sequence: TGCGCCAGCAGCCAAGGAACGGGAGCGTACTCCTACGAGCAGTACTTC.

There are a few counts of this clonotype. The chain couples TRBV20-1 to TRBJ2-5; 12 positions agree with TRBD2. The CDR3 is 15 amino acids. The J segment lost 5 bases and the V segment lost 4 bases, leaving 8 bases of the junction unmatched. The germline V gene encodes CDR1 DFQATT and CDR2 SNEGSKA (reference sequence). The CDR3 reads CSANPSGGAWETQYF. The CDR3 coding sequence is TGCAGTGCTAACCCTAGCGGGGGGGCCTGGGAGACCCAGTACTTC.

In its sample, this clonotype was seen a few times. The rearrangement links TRBV29-1 to TRBJ2-1; the match to TRBD2 covers 7 bases. V gave up 6 bases and J gave up 8 bases; unmatched junction bases: 7. The CDR3 spans 12 residues. Germline CDR1 reads SQVTM; CDR2 reads ANQGSEA. The CDR3 nucleotides are TGCAGCGTCAAGCGGGATGGAGATGAGCAGTTCTTC. Protein: CSVKRDGDEQFF.

This clonotype occurred a few times. This CDR3 reads CASNRGPEPQHF. The CDR3 DNA reads TGTGCCAGCAACCGAGGCCCCGAGCCCCAGCATTTT. The chain is built from TRBV7-2 and TRBJ1-5; D remains ambiguous. Germline CDR1 is SGHTA and CDR2 is FQGNSA. The V end was cut by 7 bases, the J end by 8 bases, with 12 bases between. CDR3 length equals 12 residues.

The CDR3 sequence is CASSVADGRPRDEQYF. The CDR3 bases are TGTGCCAGCAGCGTAGCGGACGGCCGACCGAGAGACGAGCAGTACTTC. The rearrangement joins TRBV9 to TRBJ2-7, with unresolved D. CDR1 SGDLS and CDR2 YYNGEE come from the germline V gene. CDR3 length equals 16 residues. The V and J ends lost 0 bases and 5 bases respectively, with 18 bases between them.

Remarks on this clonotype: One junction end disagrees with the germline gene, perhaps due to a read error. The chain has TRBV6-4 and TRBJ1-1; the D is unclear. This CDR3 has 13 amino acids. Germline V lookup: CDR1 MRHNA, CDR2 SNTAGT. The CDR3 region is CASREDLNTEAFF. The CDR3 DNA is TGTGCCAGCCGTGAGGATCTGAACACTGAAGCTTTCTTT.

This CDR3 reads CASSHVGGDADTQYF. The CDR3 DNA is TGTGCCAGCAGTCACGTAGGGGGCGATGCAGATACGCAGTATTTT. This sequence joins TRBV6-2 or TRBV6-3 and TRBJ2-3, with 7 bases fitting TRBD1. There are 15 residues in the CDR3. The germline V gene encodes CDR1 MNHEY and CDR2 SVGEGT. Losses at the gene ends were 5 bases for V and 4 bases for J; bases not matched to a gene: 9.

The chain joins TRBV6-2 or TRBV6-3 to TRBJ2-2; 7 bases are a match to TRBD2. Per germline, CDR1 MNHEY and CDR2 SVGEGT. V lost 3 bases, J lost 5 bases, and 9 bases stayed unmatched. The length of the CDR3 is 16 residues. CDR3 in amino acids: CASSYPGGLGTGELFF. CDR3 coding DNA: TGTGCCAGCAGTTATCCGGGAGGACTGGGTACCGGGGAGCTGTTTTTT.

A few counts support this clonotype. The chain couples TRBV7-9 to TRBJ2-3; 12 nucleotides line up with TRBD2. CDR1 and CDR2 from the germline V gene are SEHNR and FQNEAQ (reference sequence). Germline trimming cut 5 bases from V and 7 bases from J; bases unmatched to any gene: 4. The CDR3 spans 14 residues. CDR3 DNA sequence: TGTGCCAGCAGCGAGACTAGCGGGAGTTATACGCAGTATTTT. Encoded protein: CASSETSGSYTQYF.

This chain joins TRBV20-1 and TRBJ2-1; 9 bases align to TRBD2. V was clipped by 6 bases and J by 2 bases; unmatched bases: 2. Germline V gene lookup returns CDR1 DFQATT and CDR2 SNEGSKA (reference sequence). This CDR3 region has 13 residues. The CDR3 region is CSAIAGAYNEQFF. The CDR3 nucleotides read TGCAGTGCAATAGCGGGGGCCTACAATGAGCAGTTCTTC.

This chain links TRBV20-1 with TRBJ1-1, with D perhaps TRBD1 (5 bases). Trimming pared 3 bases from V and 3 bases from J, leaving 11 bases between. Germline values: CDR1 DFQATT, CDR2 SNEGSKA (reference sequence). CDR3 length equals 13 residues. The CDR3 DNA reads TGCAGTGCTAGTCCCGGGGCCTACACTGAAGCTTTCTTT. Translated: CSASPGAYTEAFF.

This clonotype came up a few times. This chain connects TRBV4-1 to TRBJ2-1; 9 positions agree with TRBD2. In germline, CDR1 is MGHRA, CDR2 YSYEKL. With 0 bases clipped from V and 7 bases from J, the junction kept 7 bases outside the gene matches. CDR3 size: 16 residues. The CDR3 region has the DNA TGCGCCAGCAGCCAAGATGGGGGCGGGGGGGCGAATGAGCAGTTCTTC. Its translation: CASSQDGGGGANEQFF.

On this clonotype: The junction does not match germline at one end; this may be a read error. The V gene is TRBV4-3, the J gene TRBJ2-7, with TRBD1 as a possible D gene (5 bases). Germline V gene data show CDR1 as LGHNA and CDR2 as YSLEER. The CDR3 totals 15 residues. In nucleotides, the CDR3 is TGCGCCATCAGCCCCTCTCGGCAGGGTGCCTACGAGCAGTACTTC. Protein: CAISPSRQGAYEQYF.